These 30 T cell receptor beta chains originate from one sample sequenced in a study of T cell responses to AZD1222 COVID-19 vaccine. TCRdb's copy holds only in-frame clones and misses some; the assay was immunoSEQ multiplex PCR. The sample holds 99,000 or so clones, 70% to 90% seen once. The sequenced sample was peripheral blood, obtained on day 0 of AZD1222 vaccination. The receptor set was obtained from an adult in good health.

This rearrangement joins TRBV3-1 (or the pseudogene TRBV3-2) to TRBJ2-7; D might be TRBD2 (5 bases). V was shortened by 1 base and J by 4 bases, with 17 bases between the two germline ends. Germline-derived CDR1 and CDR2 are LGHDT and YNNKEL (reference sequence). The CDR3 sequence is 16 residues long. CDR3 in amino acids: CASSQGAGPSGYEQYF. In DNA, the CDR3 is TGTGCCAGCAGCCAAGGGGCGGGCCCAAGTGGTTACGAGCAGTACTTC.

The rearrangement uses TRBV10-2 and TRBJ2-7; D unclear. The CDR3 runs to 13 residues. The V end was cut by 3 bases, the J end by 0 bases, with 6 bases between. Germline V gives CDR1 WSHSY, CDR2 SAAADI. CDR3 in amino acids: CASSDWDSYEQYF. CDR3 nucleotides: TGCGCCAGCAGTGATTGGGACTCCTACGAGCAGTACTTC.

V is TRBV19 and J is TRBJ1-2; weak D call: TRBD1 (6 bases). V was shortened by 0 bases and J by 4 bases, with 12 bases between the two germline ends. Germline lookup yields CDR1 LNHDA and CDR2 SQIVND (reference sequence). The CDR3 has 15 amino acids. The CDR3 here is CASSIEGAGTYGYTF. The CDR3 DNA follows: TGTGCCAGTAGTATAGAGGGGGCAGGGACCTATGGCTACACCTTC. Looking up the rest from reference TRBV19 and TRBJ1-2 gives the full variable domain: DGGITQSPKYLFRKEGQNVTLSCEQNLNHDAMYWYRQDPGQGLRLIYYSQIVNDFQKGDIAEGYSVSREKKESFPLTVTSAQKNPTAFYLCASSIEGAGTYGYTFGSGTRLTVV.

This chain connects TRBV28 to TRBJ2-1; TRBD2 matches 10 bases. V gave up 4 bases and J gave up 3 bases; unmatched junction bases: 6. Germline loops: CDR1 MDHEN, CDR2 SYDVKM. The CDR3 is made up of 16 amino acids. The chain's CDR3 is CASSSAAGGGYNEQFF. The CDR3 nucleotides read TGTGCCAGCAGTTCCGCAGCGGGAGGGGGCTACAATGAGCAGTTCTTC. The whole variable domain, filled in from reference TRBV28 and TRBJ2-1, reads DVKVTQSSRYLVKRTGEKVFLECVQDMDHENMFWYRQDPGLGLRLIYFSYDVKMKEKGDIPEGYSVSREKKERFSLILESASTNQTSMYLCASSSAAGGGYNEQFFGPGTRLTVL.

This chain links TRBV15 with TRBJ2-1; 12 nucleotides agree with TRBD2. The V gene end was trimmed by 3 bases and the J gene end by 8 bases; junction bases not matched to a gene: 11. From germline, CDR1 is LNHNV and CDR2 YYDKDF (reference sequence). The CDR3 is made up of 17 amino acids. The CDR3 loop is CATSSAIGLAGLYEQFF. The CDR3 DNA reads TGTGCCACCAGCAGCGCGATAGGACTAGCGGGACTCTATGAGCAGTTCTTC.

The chain is built from TRBV3-1 (or the pseudogene TRBV3-2) and TRBJ2-5, with D possibly being TRBD1 (6 bases). The V gene's germline CDR1 is LGHDT and CDR2 YNNKEL (reference sequence). V dropped 2 bases and J dropped 4 bases, with 11 bases sitting between them. The CDR3 totals 14 residues. The CDR3 here is CASSQFLGAETQYF. The CDR3 DNA is TGTGCCAGCAGCCAATTTCTGGGGGCAGAGACCCAGTACTTC.

This sequence joins TRBV5-4 and TRBJ1-2; TRBD1 agrees at 7 bases. CDR1 SGHNT and CDR2 YYREEE come from the germline V gene (reference sequence). V lost 0 bases and J lost 0; bases outside the gene matches: 5. The CDR3 spans 16 residues. For the CDR3, the DNA is TGTGCCAGCAGCTTGGGACAGGGTAGGGCTAACTATGGCTACACCTTC. Residues: CASSLGQGRANYGYTF.

This chain connects TRBV3-1 (or the pseudogene TRBV3-2) to TRBJ2-1; no firm D call. Per germline, CDR1 LGHDT and CDR2 YNNKEL (reference sequence). This CDR3 comprises 12 residues. V lost 4 bases and J lost 10, with 11 bases in between. The CDR3 loop is CASSLSSREQFF. CDR3 bases: TGTGCCAGCAGCCTATCTTCTCGGGAGCAGTTCTTC.

The chain employs TRBV7-8 and TRBJ2-3; 9 bases are a match to TRBD2. The junction had 10 bases not matched to a gene; V was cut back by 3 bases and J by 3 bases. The germline V gene encodes CDR1 SGHVS and CDR2 FQNEAQ. The CDR3 length is 17 residues. This chain's CDR3 is CASSFFPSGASTDTQYF. In nucleotides, the CDR3 is TGTGCCAGCAGCTTTTTTCCTAGCGGGGCGTCGACAGATACGCAGTATTTT. The full variable domain, rest sourced from reference TRBV7-8 and TRBJ2-3, is GAGVSQSPRYKVAKRGQDVALRCDPISGHVSLFWYQQALGQGPEFLTYFQNEAQLDKSGLPSDRFFAERPEGSVSTLKIQRTQQEDSAVYLCASSFFPSGASTDTQYFGPGTRLTVL.

The rearrangement joins TRBV28 to TRBJ2-5, with a tentative D call TRBD2 (6 bases). The V gene lost 11 bases and the J gene lost 2 bases, with 21 bases spanning the gap. Per the germline V gene, CDR1 is MDHEN and CDR2 is SYDVKM. This CDR3 spans 15 amino acids. CDR3 nucleotide sequence: TGTGCCGGTCCGATTGGGGGGAATATACAAGAGACCCAGTACTTC. Its translation is CAGPIGGNIQETQYF.

This clone was detected once. This chain links TRBV7-9 with TRBJ2-7; 9 bases line up with TRBD1. V trimming: 5 bases; J trimming: 3 bases; junction bases outside the gene matches: 5. In germline, CDR1 is SEHNR, CDR2 FQNEAQ (reference sequence). The CDR3 runs 14 residues. The CDR3 protein is CASSRAGQGYEQYF. In DNA form, the CDR3 reads TGTGCCAGCAGCCGTGCGGGACAGGGCTACGAGCAGTACTTC.

The chain couples TRBV20-1 to TRBJ2-7, with D unclear. Per the germline V gene, CDR1 is DFQATT and CDR2 is SNEGSKA (reference sequence). Trimming took off 2 bases at V and 3 bases at J, with 5 bases between the two ends. CDR3 size: 11 residues. The CDR3 is CSARKSYEQYF. CDR3 DNA sequence: TGCAGTGCTAGAAAAAGCTACGAGCAGTACTTC.

The chain recombines TRBV28 with TRBJ2-7; D not resolved. The V end lost 6 bases, the J end lost 2 bases, and 14 bases lay between the germline ends. Germline V gives CDR1 MDHEN, CDR2 SYDVKM. This CDR3 contains 14 residues. The chain's CDR3 is CASSPPIGTYEQYF. Here the CDR3 DNA reads TGTGCCAGCAGCCCCCCCATTGGCACCTACGAGCAGTACTTC.

The rearrangement uses TRBV7-9 and TRBJ2-1; D gene ambiguous. The germline V gene encodes CDR1 SEHNR and CDR2 FQNEAQ (reference sequence). V lost 6 bases and J lost 9, with 12 bases in between. The length of the CDR3 is 12 residues. CDR3 nucleotides: TGTGCCAGCAGGCTCATAATGGGTGAGCAGTTCTTC. The encoded protein is CASRLIMGEQFF.

This rearrangement joins TRBV19 to TRBJ2-1; D might be TRBD2 (6 bases). Per the germline V gene, CDR1 is LNHDA and CDR2 is SQIVND (reference sequence). V was cut by 7 bases and J by 5 bases, with 9 bases left in between. This CDR3 has 12 amino acids. The CDR3 sequence: CASTAGHNEQFF. CDR3 DNA: TGTGCCAGTACGGCGGGACACAATGAGCAGTTCTTC.

The J gene is TRBJ2-2, the V gene TRBV7-9, with 12 bases fitting TRBD2. The CDR3 runs to 16 residues. V shed 5 bases and J 1 base; nucleotides not matched to a gene: 2. Germline values: CDR1 SEHNR, CDR2 FQNEAQ (reference sequence). CDR3 region: CASSKGLAGNTGELFF. The CDR3 DNA reads as TGTGCCAGCAGCAAGGGACTAGCGGGGAACACCGGGGAGCTGTTTTTT.

This chain joins TRBV29-1 and TRBJ2-1; the D gene is possibly TRBD1 (6 bases). This CDR3 region has 16 residues. Germline V gene sequence: CDR1 SQVTM, CDR2 ANQGSEA. The germline V and J ends were trimmed by 3 bases and 6 bases, with 21 bases remaining between them. The CDR3 region is CSVDSQGTRGSNEQFF. The CDR3 nucleotides read TGCAGCGTTGACTCCCAGGGGACAAGGGGCTCCAATGAGCAGTTCTTC.

This clone was picked up one time. The CDR3 DNA reads as TGTGCCAGTAGAGTCCGGGTCGGGAGTAGTCACACCGGGGAGCTGTTTTTT. It yields the protein CASRVRVGSSHTGELFF. This rearrangement joins TRBV19 to TRBJ2-2, with D possibly matching TRBD2 (6 bases). This CDR3 spans 17 amino acids. V was clipped by 6 bases and J by 3 bases, with 20 bases between them. Germline V lookup: CDR1 LNHDA, CDR2 SQIVND (reference sequence).

This clone was counted between two and nine times. The V and J genes are TRBV11-3 and TRBJ2-1; maybe TRBD2 (7 bases). This CDR3 spans 19 amino acids. Germline V gene data show CDR1 as SGHNT and CDR2 as YENEEA. V was pared by 2 bases and J by 1 base, with 21 bases between. The CDR3 sequence: CASSLFTGGSIRSYNEQFF. The CDR3 DNA reads as TGTGCCAGCAGCTTATTCACGGGGGGCTCAATAAGATCCTACAATGAGCAGTTCTTC.

In regard to this clone: Sequence at one end of the junction differs from germline and may be a read error. The genes are TRBV5-1 and TRBJ1-2, with 7 bases lining up with TRBD1. Germline V gene sequence: CDR1 SGHRS, CDR2 YFSETQ. The CDR3 has 13 amino acids. As DNA, the CDR3 is TGCGCCAGCAGTTTGGACAGGATCTATGGCTACACCTTC. It specifies CASSLDRIYGYTF.

The chain uses TRBV19 and TRBJ2-3; a weak D match, TRBD1 (6 bases). V lost 8 bases to trimming and J lost 2 bases, with 17 bases between them. From germline, CDR1 is LNHDA and CDR2 SQIVND (reference sequence). The CDR3 is 15 residues long. The CDR3 loop is CASLPGAGSTDTQYF. The CDR3 nucleotides are TGTGCCAGTCTCCCAGGGGCAGGGTCCACAGATACGCAGTATTTT.

The CDR3 here is CASSLAPGQELFF. CDR3 bases: TGTGCCAGCAGCTTGGCCCCGGGCCAGGAGCTGTTTTTT. This chain links TRBV5-8 with TRBJ2-2; D ambiguous. This CDR3 is 13 amino acids long. From germline, CDR1 is SGHTS and CDR2 YDEGEE. V was clipped by 0 bases and J by 10 bases, with 10 bases between them. The variable domain in full, completed from reference TRBV5-8 and TRBJ2-2, reads EAGVTQSPTHLIKTRGQQATLRCSPISGHTSVYWYQQALGLGLQFLLWYDEGEERNRGNFPPRFSGRQFPNYSSELNVNALELEDSALYLCASSLAPGQELFFGEGSRLTVL.

V usage is TRBV18 and J usage is TRBJ1-1; possibly TRBD1 for D (5 bases). The ends were cut back, 1 base at V and 2 bases at J, with 17 bases in the middle. Per the germline V gene, CDR1 is KGHSH and CDR2 is LQKENI. This CDR3 contains 17 residues. The CDR3 sequence is CASSPLRAVGLNTEAFF. In nucleotides, the CDR3 is TGTGCCAGCTCACCACTCAGGGCCGTGGGGTTAAACACTGAAGCTTTCTTT.

This clone was recorded once. The chain couples TRBV6-5 to TRBJ2-5; 7 positions match TRBD1. The CDR3 has 13 amino acids. Germline CDR1 reads MNHEY; CDR2 reads SVGAGI. After removal of 4 bases from V and 2 bases from J, the junction contained 1 base not matched to a gene. CDR3: CASSWTGQETQYF. In DNA form, the CDR3 reads TGTGCCAGCAGTTGGACAGGACAAGAGACCCAGTACTTC.

The V and J genes are TRBV3-1 (or the pseudogene TRBV3-2) and TRBJ1-3, with D possibly being TRBD1 (6 bases). CDR3 length equals 15 residues. The V end lost 0 bases, the J end lost 5 bases, and 11 bases lay between the germline ends. The germline CDR1 and CDR2 sequences are LGHDT and YNNKEL (reference sequence). The CDR3 protein is CASSQDITGRNTIYF. In DNA, the CDR3 is TGTGCCAGCAGCCAAGATATAACAGGGCGAAACACCATATATTTT.

The chain uses TRBV5-1 and TRBJ2-3, with D unclear. Trimming stripped 0 bases from V and 5 bases from J, with 13 bases between. Germline CDR1 and CDR2: SGHRS and YFSETQ. The CDR3 covers 15 residues. The CDR3 is CASSLASMKEDTQYF. CDR3 DNA sequence: TGCGCCAGCAGCTTGGCCAGCATGAAAGAAGATACGCAGTATTTT.

The chain employs TRBV9 and TRBJ1-1; 10 bases line up with TRBD1. CDR3 length: 15 amino acids. J was trimmed by 4 bases and V by 4 bases; bases with no gene match: 7. The V gene's germline CDR1 is SGDLS and CDR2 YYNGEE. CDR3 bases: TGTGCCAGCAGCTCTGACAGGGGGCTAAGCACTGAAGCTTTCTTT. This codes for CASSSDRGLSTEAFF.

The chain couples TRBV15 to TRBJ1-3; D is unresolved. CDR1 is LNHNV, CDR2 YYDKDF, per germline (reference sequence). This CDR3 has 16 amino acids. V was trimmed by 1 base and J by 1 base, leaving 11 bases between them. In nucleotides, the CDR3 is TGTGCCACCAGCAGAGCGGGAAGCACATCTGGAAACACCATATATTTT. It is translated as CATSRAGSTSGNTIYF.

The chain is built from TRBV11-2 and TRBJ2-3; D remains unclear. V was clipped by 8 bases and J by 6 bases, with 15 bases between them. Germline CDR1 reads SGHAT; CDR2 reads FQNNGV. There are 13 residues in the CDR3. Here the CDR3 reads CASSRARLDTQYF. The CDR3 nucleotides are TGTGCCAGCTCCCGGGCCAGGCTGGATACGCAGTATTTT. Looking up the rest from reference TRBV11-2 and TRBJ2-3 gives the full variable domain: EAGVAQSPRYKIIEKRQSVAFWCNPISGHATLYWYQQILGQGPKLLIQFQNNGVVDDSQLPKDRFSAERLKGVDSTLKIQPAKLEDSAVYLCASSRARLDTQYFGPGTRLTVL.

The chain couples TRBV5-4 to TRBJ2-2; 8 bases are shared with TRBD2. J was trimmed by 6 bases and V by 2 bases; bases with no gene match: 9. Germline V lookup: CDR1 SGHNT, CDR2 YYREEE (reference sequence). The CDR3 spans 16 residues. CDR3 sequence: CASSFGRGAISGELFF. In nucleotides, the CDR3 is TGTGCCAGCAGCTTCGGGCGGGGGGCCATATCCGGGGAGCTGTTTTTT.